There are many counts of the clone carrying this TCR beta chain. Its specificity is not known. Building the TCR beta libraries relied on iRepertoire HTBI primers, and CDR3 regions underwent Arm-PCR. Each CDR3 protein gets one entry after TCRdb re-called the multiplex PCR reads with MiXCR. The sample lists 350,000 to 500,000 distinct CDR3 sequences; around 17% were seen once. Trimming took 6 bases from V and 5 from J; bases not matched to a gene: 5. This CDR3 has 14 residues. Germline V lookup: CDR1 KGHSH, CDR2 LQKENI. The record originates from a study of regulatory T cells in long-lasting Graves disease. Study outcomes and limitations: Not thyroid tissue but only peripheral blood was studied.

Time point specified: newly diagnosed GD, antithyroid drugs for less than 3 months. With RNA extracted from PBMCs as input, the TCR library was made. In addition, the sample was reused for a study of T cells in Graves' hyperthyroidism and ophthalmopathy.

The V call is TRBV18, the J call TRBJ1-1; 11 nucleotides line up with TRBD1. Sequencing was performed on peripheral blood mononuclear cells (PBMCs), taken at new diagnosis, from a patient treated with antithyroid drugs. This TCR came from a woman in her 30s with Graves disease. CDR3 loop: CASSRTGGETEAFF. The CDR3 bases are TGTGCCAGCTCTCGGACAGGGGGCGAAACTGAAGCTTTCTTT.